This T cell receptor beta chain derives from a study of T-cell memory formation after mild COVID-19. TCRdb re-called the 5' RACE reads with MiXCR, one entry per CDR3 protein. The table has 150,000 to 200,000 distinct CDR3 sequences, about 9.9% seen once. Germline CDR1 DFQATT, CDR2 SNEGSKA (reference sequence). Trimming took 3 bases from V and 6 from J, leaving 14 bases between them. There are 13 residues in the CDR3. This receptor was identified in a man between 18 and 35 years old who had mild COVID-19 (a few samples of this study predate the infection). Cell type and time point are not known. The sequenced sample was PBMCs or a T cell subset sorted from them (not recorded which). The chain has TRBV20-1 and TRBJ1-1; possibly TRBD1 for D (5 bases). CDR3 region: CSARGRGGAEAFF. The CDR3 DNA reads as TGCAGTGCTAGGGGTCGGGGGGGAGCTGAAGCTTTCTTT.